This T cell receptor (beta chain) derives from a study of OX40 agonist ivuxolimab in advanced cancers. Produced via immunoSEQ multiplex PCR; TCRdb's table is partial and in-frame only. The data show tens of thousands of clones, with 80% to 95% seen just once and about 0.3% held by the top ten. V was cut by 3 bases and J by 0 bases, with 9 bases left in between. CDR1 is GTSNPN and CDR2 is SVGIG in the germline V gene (reference sequence). The CDR3 covers 14 residues. The study's findings and limits: CD4+ T cells averaged fewer expanded clones than CD8+ T cells.

This clone was counted a single time. Its specificity is unknown. Specimen: CD4+ or CD8+ T cells sorted from blood, collected in a trial of the OX40 agonist ivuxolimab. The chain employs TRBV30 and TRBJ2-1, with D uncertain. This clonotype originated in an adult with an advanced solid tumor such as melanoma, head and neck, liver or kidney cancer. The CDR3 nucleotides read TGTGCCTGGAGCGGTATCCCCTCCTACAATGAGCAGTTCTTC. The encoded protein is CAWSGIPSYNEQFF.